This TCR beta chain derives from a study of blood T cell repertoires in COVID-19. Whole-study context: Some COVID-19 samples were acute and others convalescent; all came from the United States, Italy and Spain.

Produced via immunoSEQ multiplex PCR; TCRdb's table is partial and in-frame only. Altogether some 290,000 clones are present, 90% being singletons, with the ten largest covering more than 0.85%. The CDR3 loop spans 17 amino acids. Germline CDR1 and CDR2: SGHVS and FQNEAQ. V was clipped by 1 base and J by 5 bases, with 17 bases between them. The receptor comes from a woman aged 40 to 50 with COVID-19, enrolled during active disease. Sample: peripheral blood. The chain employs TRBV7-8 and TRBJ1-4, with D possibly matching TRBD1 (6 bases). CDR3 bases: TGTGCCAGCAGCTTAGGGGGATACAGGGTTCGGAATGAAAAACTGTTTTTT. It codes for CASSLGGYRVRNEKLFF.